This T cell receptor beta chain appears in the sequencing data of a study of cytomegalovirus exposure and HLA in healthy donors. Regarding the study as a whole: Being productive about 87% or about 30% of the time was typical of most TCR beta V segments in an earlier analysis. Overall, under 200 TCR beta chains were annotated as cytomegalovirus-associated.

The primer mix had 60 Vbeta and 13 Jbeta primers. Repertoires were generated with immunoSEQ multiplex PCR, while TCRdb's copy carries only in-frame clones and drops some. The data show about 120,000 clones, roughly three fifths seen once. V shed 5 bases, J shed 4 bases, and the junction held 2 bases outside the gene matches. Germline V gene lookup returns CDR1 SEHNR and CDR2 FQNEAQ (reference sequence). The CDR3 sequence is 12 residues long. Remarks on this clone: Its antigen is unknown.

The gene calls are TRBV7-9 and TRBJ2-7; 7 bases are a match to TRBD1. The specimen sequenced was PBMCs. This clonotype was obtained from a woman aged 35 to 49 in good health and CMV-seropositive. The chain's CDR3 is CASSGDSYEQYF. The CDR3 DNA reads TGTGCCAGCAGCGGGGACAGTTACGAGCAGTACTTC. Full variable domain (rest looked up from reference TRBV7-9 and TRBJ2-7): DTGVSQNPRHKITKRGQNVTFRCDPISEHNRLYWYRQTLGQGPEFLTYFQNEAQLEKSRLLSDRFSAERPKGSFSTLEIQRTEQGDSAMYLCASSGDSYEQYFGPGTRLTVT.